Here is one T cell receptor (beta chain) with its context. This specimen comes from a study of T cells in Graves' hyperthyroidism and ophthalmopathy. From RNA transcripts, TCR beta CDR3 regions were amplified. The TCR CDR3 first-round RT-PCR relied on the HTBI primer set. Via MiXCR, TCRdb re-called the multiplex PCR reads, giving one row per CDR3 protein. This sample has about 590,000 distinct CDR3 sequences, with 15% to 19% found just once. The V end lost 6 bases, the J end lost 7 bases, and 13 bases lay between the germline ends. The length of the CDR3 is 13 residues. Germline V gene data show CDR1 as MNHNS and CDR2 as SASEGT.

The clonotype originates from a woman aged 25 to 39 with Graves' hyperthyroidism. The chain employs TRBV6-1 and TRBJ1-5; D uncertain. The sequenced material came from blood. DNA for the CDR3: TGTGCCAGCAGAGATACGAACGGCCAGCCCCAGCATTTT. It encodes CASRDTNGQPQHF.